This T cell receptor beta chain was profiled in a study of CD8+ T cells in alopecia areata. Study details: Each of the treated patients was given oral tofacitinib, 5 to 10 mg twice daily, for moderate-to-severe alopecia areata.

CDR1 and CDR2 from the germline V gene are SGHRS and YFSETQ. The CDR3 covers 15 residues. Trimming cost V 0 bases and J 8 bases, with 14 bases left between them. Sequencing used cDNA as its template, made by extracting RNA and reverse transcribing it. Sequencing used immunoSEQ multiplex PCR; TCRdb keeps in-frame clones, though not all of them. In the table there are approximately 180,000 clones, 50% to 75% of which are singletons. The treatment denotes: oral pan-JAK inhibitor, 5-10 mg twice daily. Alopecia areata patients provided lesional scalp punch biopsies and peripheral blood, both collected for the study.

The input for sequencing was CD4+ T cells sorted from blood, taken between weeks 55 and 70, from a patient treated with tofacitinib. This chain links TRBV5-1 with TRBJ1-4, with D possibly matching TRBD1 (6 bases). The origin of this receptor is a human donor with alopecia areata. CDR3 sequence: CASSLEDSAREKLFF. The CDR3 nucleotides are TGCGCCAGCAGCTTGGAGGACAGCGCGCGGGAAAAACTGTTTTTT.